A single sample gave rise to the 23 T cell receptor beta chains below, sequenced in a study of T cell repertoires in ileal Crohn's disease. The data were produced by immunoSEQ multiplex PCR, yet TCRdb's version contains in-frame clones alone and is incomplete. The sample records around 970 clones, 83% being singletons. The sequenced sample consisted of ileal tissue. The source is an adult with Crohn's disease.

The genes are TRBV6-6 and TRBJ2-3; D may be TRBD2 (5 bases). The ends were cut back, 4 bases at V and 11 bases at J, with 19 bases in the middle. CDR3 length: 14 residues. The germline gives CDR1 MNHNY, CDR2 SVGAGI (reference sequence). The CDR3 coding sequence is TGTGCCAGCAGTTCGGCTAGCCCTGGGTTTGGGCAGTATTTT. It translates to CASSSASPGFGQYF.

This chain uses TRBV14 with TRBJ1-2, with a weak D call TRBD1 (6 bases). CDR1 is SGHDN, CDR2 FVKESK, per germline. V gave up 2 bases and J gave up 3 bases, with 28 bases separating them. This CDR3 region has 20 residues. CDR3 in amino acids: CASSQFWGHFRQRRHYGYTF. For the CDR3, the DNA is TGTGCCAGCAGCCAATTCTGGGGACACTTTAGACAGAGGCGCCACTATGGCTACACCTTC.

This clone was picked up one time. The chain employs TRBV5-1 and TRBJ2-5, with 10 bases matching TRBD2. CDR1 and CDR2 from the germline V gene are SGHRS and YFSETQ. Trimming removed 0 bases from V and 5 bases from J; junction bases left unmatched: 7. The length of the CDR3 is 16 residues. CDR3 loop: CASSLDLAGAVETQYF. In DNA form, the CDR3 reads TGCGCCAGCAGCTTGGATCTAGCGGGGGCTGTGGAGACCCAGTACTTC.

The CDR3 nucleotides read TGTGCCAGCAGTGAGGCGGGGATCTATAATTCACCCCTCCACTTT. It translates to CASSEAGIYNSPLHF. This chain connects TRBV25-1 to TRBJ1-6; D remains unclear. The CDR3 loop spans 15 amino acids. V dropped 3 bases and J dropped 3 bases, with 9 bases sitting between them. The germline CDR1 and CDR2 sequences are MGHDK and SYGVNS.

This clone was seen a few times. This chain links TRBV2 with TRBJ2-3; D might be TRBD1 (5 bases). This CDR3 region has 13 residues. V was clipped by 9 bases and J by 1 base, with 11 bases between them. In germline, CDR1 is SNHLY, CDR2 FYNNEI. The CDR3 bases are TGTGCCAGTACTGAACAGGGCACAGATACGCAGTATTTT. Protein: CASTEQGTDTQYF.

The J gene is TRBJ2-3, the V gene TRBV7-6; D is perhaps TRBD2 (5 bases). Trimming took 5 bases from V and 6 from J, leaving 9 bases between them. Germline V lookup: CDR1 SGHVS, CDR2 FNYEAQ. This CDR3 is 12 amino acids long. The CDR3 DNA reads TGTGCCAGCAGCCCTACGGGGGATACGCAGTATTTT. Protein sequence: CASSPTGDTQYF. Using reference TRBV7-6 and TRBJ2-3 for the parts outside the CDR3, the full variable domain is GAGVSQSPRYKVTKRGQDVALRCDPISGHVSLYWYRQALGQGPEFLTYFNYEAQQDKSGLPNDRFSAERPEGSISTLTIQRTEQRDSAMYRCASSPTGDTQYFGPGTRLTVL.

This clone was recorded only once. J is TRBJ2-5 and V is TRBV7-8; 10 nucleotides align to TRBD2. V shed 3 bases and J 2 bases; nucleotides not matched to a gene: 9. The germline V gene encodes CDR1 SGHVS and CDR2 FQNEAQ. The CDR3 is 17 residues long. The CDR3 DNA reads as TGTGCCAGCAGCTTGGGGATACTAGCGGGGTTACAAGAGACCCAGTACTTC. This encodes CASSLGILAGLQETQYF.

The chain has TRBV7-8 and TRBJ2-2; D may be TRBD1 (6 bases). V was pared by 1 base and J by 2 bases, with 8 bases between. The CDR3 covers 15 residues. The V gene's germline CDR1 is SGHVS and CDR2 FQNEAQ. The CDR3 reads CASSLGTANTGELFF. The CDR3 DNA follows: TGTGCCAGCAGCTTAGGGACAGCTAACACCGGGGAGCTGTTTTTT.

V is TRBV27 and J is TRBJ2-7; 9 nucleotides agree with TRBD1. Germline V gene data show CDR1 as MNHEY and CDR2 as SMNVEV (reference sequence). Trimming at V came to 6 bases and at J to 7 bases, leaving 13 bases not matched to a gene. The CDR3 is made up of 15 amino acids. CDR3 coding DNA: TGTGCCAGCAGATCTGCGGGACAGGGCAATTTGGAGCAGTACTTC. Encoded protein: CASRSAGQGNLEQYF.

V usage is TRBV15 and J usage is TRBJ2-2; D remains ambiguous. The germline gives CDR1 LNHNV, CDR2 YYDKDF (reference sequence). The V gene lost 1 base and the J gene lost 5 bases, with 5 bases spanning the gap. The CDR3 length is 13 residues. This CDR3 is CATSRVVTGELFF. In DNA, the CDR3 is TGTGCCACCAGCAGAGTCGTAACCGGGGAGCTGTTTTTT.

The rearrangement uses TRBV5-1 and TRBJ1-1, with D possibly being TRBD1 (5 bases). V lost 1 base, J lost 10 bases, and 14 bases lay in between. The CDR3 runs 13 residues. The germline V gene has CDR1 SGHRS and CDR2 YFSETQ. CDR3 in amino acids: CASSLTDRAGAFF. CDR3 bases: TGCGCCAGCAGCTTGACCGACAGAGCCGGAGCTTTCTTT.

The CDR3 sequence is CASSSQTGAGVEQYF. The CDR3 nucleotides read TGTGCCAGCAGCTCCCAGACAGGGGCGGGCGTGGAGCAGTACTTC. This chain joins TRBV7-2 and TRBJ2-7; 8 positions agree with TRBD1. This CDR3 is built from 15 residues. Germline-derived CDR1 and CDR2 are SGHTA and FQGNSA. The V gene end was trimmed by 4 bases and the J gene end by 7 bases; junction bases not matched to a gene: 12.

This CDR3 is CASSLAGLDSPLHF. CDR3 DNA sequence: TGTGCCAGCAGCTTAGCAGGGTTGGACTCACCCCTCCACTTT. This chain uses TRBV11-3 with TRBJ1-6, with a possible D match to TRBD1 (5 bases). Germline values: CDR1 SGHNT, CDR2 YENEEA. V lost 1 base to trimming and J lost 10 bases, with 11 bases between them. The CDR3 covers 14 residues.

The rearrangement links TRBV18 to TRBJ2-7; TRBD2 might be the D (6 bases). V was shortened by 5 bases and J by 1 base, with 6 bases between the two germline ends. CDR1 and CDR2 from the germline V gene are KGHSH and LQKENI. The CDR3 is made up of 12 amino acids. This chain's CDR3 is CASSGGSYEQYF. Written as DNA, the CDR3 is TGTGCCAGCTCAGGGGGGTCCTACGAGCAGTACTTC.

This CDR3 reads CASSRGRATNEKLFF. The CDR3 DNA sequence: TGCGCCAGCAGCCGAGGGCGGGCAACTAATGAAAAACTGTTTTTT. The rearrangement links TRBV4-3 to TRBJ1-4; D unclear. In germline, CDR1 is LGHNA, CDR2 YSLEER. Trimming pared 4 bases from V and 0 bases from J, leaving 9 bases between. The CDR3 sequence is 15 residues long.

CDR3: CASSGSLQVGSKTEAFF. In DNA, the CDR3 is TGTGCCAGCAGCGGCTCCCTACAAGTCGGGTCGAAGACTGAAGCTTTCTTT. The V gene is TRBV9, the J gene TRBJ1-1; D ambiguous. CDR1 is SGDLS and CDR2 is YYNGEE in the germline V gene. Between the trimmed V and J ends, which lost 3 bases and 5 bases, there was a span of 23 bases. This CDR3 spans 17 amino acids.

This clone showed up just a few times. The germline gene is not matched at one end of the junction; a read error may be the cause. The chain carries TRBV4-2 and TRBJ2-5, with D uncertain. The CDR3 is 15 amino acids. The germline V gene encodes CDR1 LGHNA and CDR2 YNFKEQ. The CDR3 DNA is TGTGCCAGCAGCCAAGATCCTACGGGTCCCACTCCCTATAACTTC. Amino acids: CASSQDPTGPTPYNF.

This sequence joins TRBV7-9 and TRBJ2-1; 9 positions agree with TRBD1. V shed 3 bases, J shed 4 bases, and the junction held 10 bases outside the gene matches. The germline V gene has CDR1 SEHNR and CDR2 FQNEAQ (reference sequence). The CDR3 sequence is 17 residues long. Here the CDR3 reads CASSFRWDREPYNEQFF. CDR3 nucleotide sequence: TGTGCCAGCAGCTTTAGGTGGGACAGGGAGCCTTACAATGAGCAGTTCTTC.

V is TRBV18 and J is TRBJ2-1; TRBD1 might be the D (6 bases). The CDR3 sequence is 15 residues long. V lost 10 bases and J 6 bases, leaving 22 bases between the germline ends. The V gene's germline CDR1 is KGHSH and CDR2 LQKENI. The CDR3 is CATQDRDTNPNEQFF. In DNA, the CDR3 is TGTGCCACTCAGGACCGGGACACTAACCCCAATGAGCAGTTCTTC.

The sample holds one count of this clone. The chain uses TRBV7-9 and TRBJ2-7, with D tentatively TRBD1 or TRBD2 (6 bases each). Germline CDR1 reads SEHNR; CDR2 reads FQNEAQ (reference sequence). The V end was cut by 5 bases, the J end by 0 bases, with 23 bases between. CDR3 size: 18 residues. The CDR3 reads CASSVGGRAGAASYEQYF. The DNA for the CDR3 is TGTGCCAGCAGCGTAGGGGGGCGGGCAGGGGCTGCCTCCTACGAGCAGTACTTC.

The genes are TRBV9 and TRBJ2-1; TRBD2 matches 9 bases. CDR1 and CDR2 (germline): SGDLS, YYNGEE. This CDR3 is 14 amino acids long. V shed 0 bases and J 9 bases; nucleotides not matched to a gene: 4. The CDR3 here is CASSVEASGVEQFF. The CDR3 nucleotides are TGTGCCAGCAGCGTAGAAGCTAGCGGGGTTGAGCAGTTCTTC.

The chain couples TRBV6-6 to TRBJ1-1; no firm D call. The CDR3 covers 14 residues. Germline lookup yields CDR1 MNHNY and CDR2 SVGAGI (reference sequence). V shed 6 bases and J shed 2 bases, with 13 bases lying between them. DNA of the CDR3: TGTGCCAGCAGCCAAACATCGGGAAACACTGAAGCTTTCTTT. This codes for CASSQTSGNTEAFF.

This clone was seen more than once but under ten times. V and J are TRBV4-3 and TRBJ2-7; a possible D gene is TRBD2 (6 bases). CDR1 and CDR2 (germline): LGHNA, YSLEER. The CDR3 extends over 16 amino acids. The V end lost 2 bases, the J end lost 1 base, and 15 bases lay between the germline ends. CDR3 nucleotide sequence: TGCGCCAGCAGCCAAAATTCGGGGGATGGTTCCTACGAGCAGTACTTC. It is translated as CASSQNSGDGSYEQYF.